This T cell receptor beta chain was retrieved from a study of T cell responses to AZD1222 COVID-19 vaccine. Study-level information: Combined were second doses at about 4 or about 12 weeks.

The data were produced by immunoSEQ multiplex PCR, yet TCRdb's version contains in-frame clones alone and is incomplete. This sample has around 90,000 clones, with just over 85% found just once. This clone was counted a single time. Its antigen is currently unknown. General observations from the study: Only 5 or 6 people who got AZD1222 tested seropositive at baseline. Sampled repertoires all dated from after the peak T cell response.

The sample in question was peripheral blood, obtained on day 0 of AZD1222 vaccination. This clonotype was sampled from an adult in good health.

DNA of the CDR3: TGCGCCAGCCTCCACAAGGCGGGCTCCTACGAGCAGTACTTC. Translated: CASLHKAGSYEQYF. The chain employs TRBV10-2 and TRBJ2-7; possibly TRBD2 for D (5 bases). Germline V gives CDR1 WSHSY, CDR2 SAAADI. The CDR3 is made up of 14 amino acids. The V end was cut by 8 bases, the J end by 0 bases, with 14 bases between.